The 12 T cell receptor beta chains reported below all come from one sample, sequenced in a study of shared clonotypes between healthy human individuals. Generated by immunoSEQ multiplex PCR, the TCRdb table keeps only in-frame clones and is missing some. The table records 450,000 to 500,000 clones, about 78% of them present only once. Sequenced sample: PBMCs. All receptors come from a woman aged 40 to 50 in good health. Some clones in this sample may be carry-over from other donors' samples.

The chain is built from TRBV7-2 and TRBJ2-7; either TRBD1 or TRBD2 may supply D (5 bases each). Germline V gene data show CDR1 as SGHTA and CDR2 as FQGNSA. V was clipped by 1 base and J by 2 bases, with 12 bases between them. The CDR3 sequence is 15 residues long. The CDR3 loop reads CASSLDRDRTYEQYF. In DNA form, the CDR3 reads TGTGCCAGCAGCTTAGACCGGGACCGGACCTACGAGCAGTACTTC.

The CDR3, as DNA: TGTGCCATCAGTGAGGGGGCGGAGGGATTCTACGAGCAGTACTTC. Amino acid sequence: CAISEGAEGFYEQYF. This chain joins TRBV10-3 and TRBJ2-7; D is possibly TRBD2 (6 bases). Germline V gives CDR1 ENHRY, CDR2 SYGVKD. Trimming pared 2 bases from V and 3 bases from J, leaving 14 bases between. This CDR3 comprises 15 residues.

This clone has at least ten counts. This chain joins TRBV9 and TRBJ2-5; no clear D gene. V lost 3 bases and J 2 bases, leaving 8 bases between the germline ends. Germline V gene data show CDR1 as SGDLS and CDR2 as YYNGEE. The CDR3 has 13 amino acids. The CDR3 coding sequence is TGTGCCAGCAGCGCCCCTAGTCAAGAGACCCAGTACTTC. Amino acids: CASSAPSQETQYF.

V gene TRBV29-1 combines with J gene TRBJ1-5; TRBD1 agrees at 10 bases. V shed 5 bases and J 5 bases; nucleotides not matched to a gene: 3. The CDR3 runs 13 residues. Germline V gene data show CDR1 as SQVTM and CDR2 as ANQGSEA. The CDR3 protein is CSVRDRGYQPQHF. For the CDR3, the DNA is TGCAGCGTTCGGGACAGGGGATATCAGCCCCAGCATTTT.

The rearrangement joins TRBV18 to TRBJ2-2; 7 bases are shared with TRBD1. This CDR3 region has 13 residues. Germline trimming cut 5 bases from V and 6 bases from J; bases unmatched to any gene: 3. Germline V gene lookup returns CDR1 KGHSH and CDR2 LQKENI. The CDR3 loop reads CASSSQGAGELFF. The CDR3 region has the DNA TGTGCCAGCTCATCGCAGGGGGCCGGGGAGCTGTTTTTT.

This clone occurred a few times. The genes are TRBV11-2 and TRBJ2-2; TRBD1 matches at 9 bases. V dropped 1 base and J dropped 9; count of bases not matched to a gene: 3. The CDR3 loop spans 14 amino acids. From germline, CDR1 is SGHAT and CDR2 FQNNGV. The CDR3 region is CASSLGTGAWELFF. Written as DNA, the CDR3 is TGTGCCAGCAGCTTAGGGACAGGGGCCTGGGAGCTGTTTTTT.

With regard to this clone: Other DNA sequences of this sample code for an identical CDR3. V and J are TRBV29-1 and TRBJ2-7; D may be TRBD2 (6 bases). This CDR3 region has 12 residues. Germline CDR1 is SQVTM and CDR2 is ANQGSEA. V shed 4 bases and J shed 0 bases, with 7 bases lying between them. The CDR3 sequence: CSVGGASYEQYF. In nucleotides, the CDR3 is TGCAGCGTTGGCGGGGCCTCCTACGAGCAGTACTTC.

V and J are TRBV28 and TRBJ2-7; D ambiguous. The CDR3 has 13 amino acids. The V and J ends lost 6 bases and 5 bases respectively, with 14 bases between them. From germline, CDR1 is MDHEN and CDR2 SYDVKM. In DNA form, the CDR3 reads TGTGCCAGCAGGCATGAGGTGGGTGACGAGCAGTACTTC. Its protein product is CASRHEVGDEQYF.

The chain links TRBV9 to TRBJ1-3; D remains ambiguous. This CDR3 comprises 16 residues. Germline values: CDR1 SGDLS, CDR2 YYNGEE. The ends were cut back, 0 bases at V and 0 bases at J, with 10 bases in the middle. CDR3 sequence reads: CASSVAPNDSGNTIYF. CDR3 sequence (DNA): TGTGCCAGCAGCGTAGCACCCAATGACTCTGGAAACACCATATATTTT.

The rearrangement joins TRBV5-1 to TRBJ2-1; 7 nucleotides match TRBD1. CDR3 length: 15 amino acids. The V segment lost 2 bases and the J segment 4 bases; nucleotides outside the gene matches: 6. The germline V gene encodes CDR1 SGHRS and CDR2 YFSETQ. The DNA for the CDR3 is TGCGCCAGCAGCTTAGGGGGCGATCCGTACAATGAGCAGTTCTTC. It translates to CASSLGGDPYNEQFF.

The chain's CDR3 is CASSLIPTTGSYNEQFF. The CDR3 DNA follows: TGTGCCAGCAGCTTAATTCCCACGACAGGCTCCTACAATGAGCAGTTCTTC. The chain couples TRBV11-2 to TRBJ2-1; D may be TRBD1 (6 bases). The germline V and J ends were trimmed by 2 bases and 0 bases, with 14 bases remaining between them. Looked up from germline, CDR1 is SGHAT and CDR2 is FQNNGV. The CDR3 loop spans 17 amino acids.

This chain uses TRBV4-2 with TRBJ2-2; 13 bases agree with TRBD2. The CDR3 is 18 residues long. Germline trimming cut 4 bases from V and 1 base from J; bases unmatched to any gene: 6. CDR1 is LGHNA and CDR2 is YNFKEQ in the germline V gene. As DNA, the CDR3 is TGTGCCAGCAGCCGTCAACTAGCGGGAGGGAAGAACACCGGGGAGCTGTTTTTT. This sequence encodes CASSRQLAGGKNTGELFF.